This record covers a single TCR beta chain. Participants were aged 18 to 89 years from some 24 US areas. Libraries were prepared by immunoSEQ multiplex PCR; TCRdb keeps only in-frame clonotypes and omits some of them. Of around 420,000 clones listed, over 75% are singletons. These data belong to a study of blood T cell repertoires in COVID-19. Study-wide background: The origin of the acute and convalescent COVID-19 samples was the United States, Italy and Spain. Sources were T cells, B-cell-depleted T cells, or PBMCs; the material itself was cDNA or gDNA.

V lost 6 bases and J lost 3; bases outside the gene matches: 8. The CDR3 covers 15 residues. From germline, CDR1 is SGDLS and CDR2 YYNGEE. The sample consisted of PBMCs or T cells enriched from blood (not recorded which). The receptor was derived from a woman between 40 and 50 years old with acute COVID-19. The chain employs TRBV9 and TRBJ2-3, with 9 bases identical to TRBD2. CDR3 nucleotides: TGTGCCAGCACGGCCGGGACTAGCAGAACAGATACGCAGTATTTT. This encodes CASTAGTSRTDTQYF.